These 31 T cell receptor beta chains were sequenced from one sample in a study of cytomegalovirus exposure and HLA in healthy donors. It was with 60 Vbeta and 13 Jbeta primers that the PCR ran. Assay used: immunoSEQ multiplex PCR; TCRdb lists only in-frame clones, some missing. The table has roughly 200,000 clones, 80% to 90% seen once. Sequenced: PBMCs. These receptors originate from a man younger than 40 in good health and CMV-seronegative.

This clone was detected once. This rearrangement joins TRBV28 to TRBJ2-3, with 7 bases lining up with TRBD1. Unmatched junction bases numbered 12, after V lost 6 bases and J lost 0 bases. The length of the CDR3 is 17 residues. Germline CDR1 MDHEN, CDR2 SYDVKM. This CDR3 reads CASRPSQTGYSTDTQYF. CDR3 DNA: TGTGCCAGCAGGCCTAGTCAGACAGGGTACAGCACAGATACGCAGTATTTT.

The chain employs TRBV5-6 and TRBJ2-7; no clear D. The V end lost 4 bases, the J end lost 2 bases, and 10 bases lay between the germline ends. The CDR3 consists of 13 residues. Germline-derived CDR1 and CDR2 are SGHDT and YYEEEE. The CDR3 nucleotides are TGTGCCAGCAGCCCGGCTGGGCCCTACGAGCAGTACTTC. Protein product: CASSPAGPYEQYF. Based on the CDR3 plus reference TRBV5-6 and TRBJ2-7, the full variable domain is DAGVTQSPTHLIKTRGQQVTLRCSPKSGHDTVSWYQQALGQGPQFIFQYYEEEERQRGNFPDRFSGHQFPNYSSELNVNALLLGDSALYLCASSPAGPYEQYFGPGTRLTVT.

The chain uses TRBV18 and TRBJ2-2; D is unresolved. Deletions cut 4 bases from V and 2 bases from J, with 5 bases between. Germline assignment: CDR1 KGHSH and CDR2 LQKENI. CDR3 length equals 13 residues. The CDR3 sequence is CASSRDNTGELFF. The DNA of the CDR3 is TGTGCCAGCTCACGCGATAACACCGGGGAGCTGTTTTTT.

To note about this clone: Different DNA sequences within this sample yield the same CDR3. The chain couples TRBV7-8 to TRBJ2-5; D is perhaps TRBD2 (6 bases). The CDR3 loop spans 13 amino acids. V was clipped by 5 bases and J by 5 bases, with 12 bases between them. The germline CDR1 and CDR2 sequences are SGHVS and FQNEAQ. The DNA of the CDR3 is TGTGCCAGCAGCCCTGCCGGGGGTGAGACCCAGTACTTC. Its protein is CASSPAGGETQYF.

The chain couples TRBV9 to TRBJ2-1; possible D gene TRBD2, 6 bases. Per germline, CDR1 SGDLS and CDR2 YYNGEE. Trimming shortened V by 0 bases and J by 7 bases, and 17 bases separated the two germline ends. The CDR3 has 16 residues. CDR3: CASSVAVRSGGNEQFF. The CDR3 region has the DNA TGTGCCAGCAGCGTAGCTGTGAGGTCCGGGGGAAATGAGCAGTTCTTC.

J is TRBJ1-1 and V is TRBV4-2, with a tentative D call TRBD1 (5 bases). Trimming shortened V by 0 bases and J by 1 base, and 6 bases separated the two germline ends. There are 14 residues in the CDR3. The V gene's germline CDR1 is LGHNA and CDR2 YNFKEQ. The CDR3 region is CASSQEGANTEAFF. In DNA form, the CDR3 reads TGTGCCAGCAGCCAAGAAGGGGCGAACACTGAAGCTTTCTTT.

This chain links TRBV28 with TRBJ2-7, with 14 bases aligning to TRBD2. The CDR3 runs 17 residues. Germline-derived CDR1 and CDR2 are MDHEN and SYDVKM. The V segment lost 5 bases and the J segment 4 bases; nucleotides outside the gene matches: 10. Written as DNA, the CDR3 is TGTGCCAGCAGTAGGACTAGCGGGGGGCCTCGCGGGTACGAGCAGTACTTC. Protein sequence: CASSRTSGGPRGYEQYF.

This clone was found once. The chain couples TRBV6-1 to TRBJ2-5; tentatively, D is TRBD1 (5 bases). Germline CDR1 reads MNHNS; CDR2 reads SASEGT. The V end was cut by 4 bases, the J end by 9 bases, with 18 bases between. The length of the CDR3 is 14 residues. Written as DNA, the CDR3 is TGTGCCAGCAGTGTTGCCCCTAGTGTAGGGGCCCAGTACTTC. As protein: CASSVAPSVGAQYF.

This clone appeared a few times. The rearrangement links TRBV2 to TRBJ1-3; D is unresolved. Germline CDR1 and CDR2: SNHLY and FYNNEI. The CDR3 loop spans 14 amino acids. Trimming cost V 1 base and J 2 bases, with 6 bases left between them. Here the CDR3 reads CASSEGRAGNTIYF. The CDR3 DNA is TGTGCCAGCAGTGAAGGTAGAGCTGGAAACACCATATATTTT.

This clone has a count of ten or more. The rearrangement links TRBV25-1 to TRBJ1-2; D ambiguous. The germline CDR1 and CDR2 sequences are MGHDK and SYGVNS. The V end lost 1 base, the J end lost 0 bases, and 6 bases lay between the germline ends. The CDR3 runs 14 residues. Here the CDR3 reads CASSESGANYGYTF. The CDR3 DNA sequence: TGTGCCAGCAGTGAATCTGGAGCTAACTATGGCTACACCTTC.

The chain recombines TRBV6-1 with TRBJ1-6; 8 nucleotides match TRBD1. CDR3 length equals 13 residues. The V gene's germline CDR1 is MNHNS and CDR2 SASEGT. Unmatched junction bases numbered 3, after V lost 6 bases and J lost 8 bases. Here the CDR3 DNA reads TGTGCCAGCAGGGACAGGGAGTATTCACCCCTCCACTTT. This translates into CASRDREYSPLHF.

The V and J genes are TRBV10-3 and TRBJ2-5; 9 nucleotides match TRBD2. In germline, CDR1 is ENHRY, CDR2 SYGVKD. Losses at the gene ends were 8 bases for V and 7 bases for J; bases not matched to a gene: 5. The CDR3 sequence is 12 residues long. Here the CDR3 reads CAILSGGTTQYF. The CDR3 bases are TGTGCCATCCTTAGCGGGGGAACGACCCAGTACTTC.

V gene TRBV7-9 combines with J gene TRBJ1-1, with TRBD1 identical over 12 bases. CDR1 and CDR2 from the germline V gene are SEHNR and FQNEAQ (reference sequence). The CDR3 spans 15 residues. V lost 3 bases, J lost 5 bases, and 4 bases stayed unmatched. CDR3 in DNA: TGTGCCAGCAGCTTGGGACAGGGGGCGAAGACTGAAGCTTTCTTT. Amino acid sequence: CASSLGQGAKTEAFF.

This clone was counted between two and nine times. This chain uses TRBV7-8 with TRBJ2-7; 7 bases fit TRBD2. After removal of 2 bases from V and 2 bases from J, the junction contained 12 bases not matched to a gene. This CDR3 contains 17 residues. Germline V lookup: CDR1 SGHVS, CDR2 FQNEAQ. In DNA form, the CDR3 reads TGTGCCAGCAGCTTAATAGGCGTTCAGGCGGGGGCCTACGAGCAGTACTTC. It yields the protein CASSLIGVQAGAYEQYF.

This chain uses TRBV11-2 with TRBJ2-3; 8 bases are shared with TRBD2. CDR1 and CDR2 (germline): SGHAT, FQNNGV. The V and J ends lost 5 bases and 4 bases, in that order; junction bases with no gene match: 11. The CDR3 has 16 amino acids. The CDR3 sequence: CASSRLRGEGADTQYF. CDR3 nucleotide sequence: TGTGCCAGCAGCCGATTGCGGGGGGAGGGCGCAGATACGCAGTATTTT.

The V call is TRBV27, the J call TRBJ2-7, with D perhaps TRBD2 (6 bases). V was trimmed by 5 bases and J by 4 bases, leaving 18 bases between them. Germline CDR1 MNHEY, CDR2 SMNVEV (reference sequence). CDR3 length: 15 amino acids. This CDR3 reads CASSLRPGLVYEQYF. Written as DNA, the CDR3 is TGTGCCAGCAGTCTCCGCCCGGGACTCGTTTACGAGCAGTACTTC.

This sequence joins TRBV4-3 and TRBJ2-2; 7 bases align to TRBD1. With 1 base clipped from V and 6 bases from J, the junction kept 5 bases outside the gene matches. CDR1 is LGHNA, CDR2 YSLEER, per germline. The CDR3 spans 15 residues. The CDR3, as DNA: TGCGCCAGCAGCCAAGGAACAGGGGACCCCGGGGAGCTGTTTTTT. It specifies CASSQGTGDPGELFF.

Comments on this clone: Additional DNA sequences in this sample encode the identical CDR3. The chain's CDR3 is CASSETGGAYGYTF. Here the CDR3 DNA reads TGTGCCAGCAGTGAGACAGGGGGTGCCTATGGCTACACCTTC. The chain couples TRBV6-1 to TRBJ1-2; 9 bases line up with TRBD1. This CDR3 contains 14 residues. With V trimmed by 3 bases and J by 4 bases, 3 bases remained unmatched. The germline CDR1 and CDR2 sequences are MNHNS and SASEGT.

This chain uses TRBV5-1 with TRBJ1-1; D possibly corresponds to TRBD1 (6 bases). Germline V gene sequence: CDR1 SGHRS, CDR2 YFSETQ. The V end was cut by 4 bases, the J end by 2 bases, with 12 bases between. This CDR3 contains 14 residues. The CDR3 protein is CASSNGQPNTEAFF. In DNA, the CDR3 is TGCGCCAGCAGCAACGGACAGCCCAACACTGAAGCTTTCTTT.

The chain uses TRBV29-1 and TRBJ2-3; D may be TRBD1 (7 bases). CDR1 and CDR2 (germline): SQVTM, ANQGSEA. Between the trimmed V and J ends, which lost 3 bases and 2 bases, there was a span of 15 bases. The CDR3 runs 15 residues. The CDR3 is CSVDRAGGFTDTQYF. CDR3 sequence (DNA): TGCAGCGTTGATAGGGCAGGGGGGTTCACAGATACGCAGTATTTT.

The chain joins TRBV7-2 to TRBJ2-5; TRBD2 might be the D (5 bases). The CDR3 is made up of 14 amino acids. CDR1 SGHTA and CDR2 FQGNSA come from the germline V gene. V shed 1 base and J shed 2 bases, with 8 bases lying between them. The CDR3 region has the DNA TGTGCCAGCAGCTTAGGTGGCGGGCAAGAGACCCAGTACTTC. Translated: CASSLGGGQETQYF.

This CDR3 reads CASRAPGGDTGELFF. CDR3 in DNA: TGTGCCAGCAGAGCCCCGGGGGGCGACACCGGGGAGCTGTTTTTT. The chain carries TRBV2 and TRBJ2-2; tentative D call: TRBD2 (7 bases). From germline, CDR1 is SNHLY and CDR2 FYNNEI. The CDR3 runs to 15 residues. Deletions cut 6 bases from V and 3 bases from J, with 14 bases between.

This rearrangement joins TRBV5-6 to TRBJ1-2; TRBD1 matches at 8 bases. Germline CDR1 is SGHDT and CDR2 is YYEEEE. This CDR3 is built from 13 residues. J lost 4 bases, V lost 4 bases, and 3 bases had no gene match. CDR3 sequence reads: CASSLDRAYGYTF. The CDR3 region has the DNA TGTGCCAGCAGCCTGGACAGGGCCTATGGCTACACCTTC.

V is TRBV19 and J is TRBJ2-3, with TRBD2 as a possible D gene (5 bases). Germline V gives CDR1 LNHDA, CDR2 SQIVND (reference sequence). The CDR3 loop spans 14 amino acids. Trimming pared 3 bases from V and 3 bases from J, leaving 10 bases between. This CDR3 is CASSIGDGTDTQYF. CDR3 bases: TGTGCCAGTAGTATCGGGGATGGTACAGATACGCAGTATTTT.

V is TRBV12-5 and J is TRBJ1-1; possible D gene TRBD1, 5 bases. The germline V gene has CDR1 LGHNT and CDR2 FRNRAP. The V end lost 6 bases, the J end lost 4 bases, and 12 bases lay between the germline ends. This CDR3 is 13 amino acids long. CDR3 sequence reads: CASGSQGFTEAFF. The CDR3 DNA is TGTGCTAGTGGCTCCCAGGGTTTCACTGAAGCTTTCTTT.

The V gene is TRBV27, the J gene TRBJ1-1; D gene uncertain. V lost 5 bases to trimming and J lost 0 bases, with 7 bases between them. The CDR3 consists of 13 residues. Germline V CDR1 and CDR2: MNHEY, SMNVEV (reference sequence). CDR3: CASSLTMNTEAFF. As DNA, the CDR3 is TGTGCCAGCAGTCTGACAATGAACACTGAAGCTTTCTTT.

The chain couples TRBV10-2 to TRBJ2-1; D gene ambiguous. Trimming removed 5 bases from V and 0 bases from J, with 8 bases in between. CDR3 length: 14 residues. Germline V CDR1 and CDR2: WSHSY, SAAADI. This CDR3 reads CASSKESSYNEQFF. Written as DNA, the CDR3 is TGCGCCAGCAGTAAGGAGAGCTCCTACAATGAGCAGTTCTTC.

J is TRBJ1-5 and V is TRBV6-5; 9 nucleotides match TRBD1. Germline lookup yields CDR1 MNHEY and CDR2 SVGAGI. CDR3 length: 15 amino acids. V shed 6 bases, J shed 4 bases, and the junction held 7 bases outside the gene matches. The DNA for the CDR3 is TGTGCCAGCAGGATGGACAGGGGTAGAAATCAGCCCCAGCATTTT. It codes for CASRMDRGRNQPQHF.

The chain is built from TRBV18 and TRBJ2-3, with 9 bases that match TRBD1. CDR1 and CDR2 from the germline V gene are KGHSH and LQKENI. The CDR3 loop spans 15 amino acids. V dropped 6 bases and J dropped 2; count of bases not matched to a gene: 6. Written as DNA, the CDR3 is TGTGCCAGCTCCCGCCGGGACAGGGCCACAGATACGCAGTATTTT. Encoded protein: CASSRRDRATDTQYF. Combining the CDR3 with reference TRBV18 and TRBJ2-3 gives the whole variable domain NAGVMQNPRHLVRRRGQEARLRCSPMKGHSHVYWYRQLPEEGLKFMVYLQKENIIDESGMPKERFSAEFPKEGPSILRIQQVVRGDSAAYFCASSRRDRATDTQYFGPGTRLTVL.

The chain carries TRBV2 and TRBJ1-5; D not certain. With 8 bases removed from V and 7 bases from J, the gap between germline ends came to 12 bases. The length of the CDR3 is 12 residues. Germline loops: CDR1 SNHLY, CDR2 FYNNEI. The DNA for the CDR3 is TGTGCCAGCCTCGGTACCGAGCAGCCCCAGCATTTT. As protein: CASLGTEQPQHF.

V gene TRBV4-1 combines with J gene TRBJ2-1; 8 bases are a match to TRBD1. The CDR3 contains 12 residues. The germline V gene encodes CDR1 MGHRA and CDR2 YSYEKL. V trimming: 3 bases; J trimming: 12 bases; junction bases outside the gene matches: 4. The CDR3 sequence: CASSQDRVMQFF. DNA of the CDR3: TGCGCCAGCAGCCAGGACAGGGTAATGCAGTTCTTC.